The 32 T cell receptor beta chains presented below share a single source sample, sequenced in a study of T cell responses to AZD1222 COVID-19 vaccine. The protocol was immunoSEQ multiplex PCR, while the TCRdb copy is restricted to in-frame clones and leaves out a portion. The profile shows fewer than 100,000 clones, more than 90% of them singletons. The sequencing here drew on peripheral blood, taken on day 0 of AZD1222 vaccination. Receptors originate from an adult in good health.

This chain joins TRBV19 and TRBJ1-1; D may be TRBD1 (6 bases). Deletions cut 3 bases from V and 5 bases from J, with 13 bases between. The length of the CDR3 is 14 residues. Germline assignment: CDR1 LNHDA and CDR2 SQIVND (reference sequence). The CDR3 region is CASSIGAQGTEAFF. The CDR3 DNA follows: TGTGCCAGTAGTATCGGGGCCCAGGGGACTGAAGCTTTCTTT. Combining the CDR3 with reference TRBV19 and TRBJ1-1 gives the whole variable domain DGGITQSPKYLFRKEGQNVTLSCEQNLNHDAMYWYRQDPGQGLRLIYYSQIVNDFQKGDIAEGYSVSREKKESFPLTVTSAQKNPTAFYLCASSIGAQGTEAFFGQGTRLTVV.

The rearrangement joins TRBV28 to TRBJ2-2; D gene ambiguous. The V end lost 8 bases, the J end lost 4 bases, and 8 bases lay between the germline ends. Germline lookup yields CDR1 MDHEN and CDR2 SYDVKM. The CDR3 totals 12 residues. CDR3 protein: CASSLVTGELFF. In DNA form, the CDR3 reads TGTGCCAGCTCTCTGGTCACCGGGGAGCTGTTTTTT.

CDR3 sequence: CASSLERGQGYGYTF. In DNA form, the CDR3 reads TGTGCCAGCAGCTTGGAGAGGGGGCAGGGGTATGGCTACACCTTC. The rearrangement joins TRBV5-4 to TRBJ1-2; 7 nucleotides agree with TRBD1. V shed 0 bases, J shed 5 bases, and the junction held 7 bases outside the gene matches. CDR1 is SGHNT and CDR2 is YYREEE in the germline V gene (reference sequence). This CDR3 has 15 amino acids.

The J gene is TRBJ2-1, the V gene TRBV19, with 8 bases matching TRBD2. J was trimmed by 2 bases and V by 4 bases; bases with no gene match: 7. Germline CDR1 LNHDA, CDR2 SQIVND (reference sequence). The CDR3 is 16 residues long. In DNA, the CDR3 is TGTGCCAGTAGTAAATCCCTAGCGGGCCCCTACAATGAGCAGTTCTTC. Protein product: CASSKSLAGPYNEQFF.

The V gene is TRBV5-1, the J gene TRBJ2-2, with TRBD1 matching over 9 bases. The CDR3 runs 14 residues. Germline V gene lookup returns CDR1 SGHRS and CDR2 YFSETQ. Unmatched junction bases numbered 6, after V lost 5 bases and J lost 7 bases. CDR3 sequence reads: CASSRDRDVGELFF. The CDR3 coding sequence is TGCGCCAGCAGTAGGGACAGGGACGTCGGGGAGCTGTTTTTT.

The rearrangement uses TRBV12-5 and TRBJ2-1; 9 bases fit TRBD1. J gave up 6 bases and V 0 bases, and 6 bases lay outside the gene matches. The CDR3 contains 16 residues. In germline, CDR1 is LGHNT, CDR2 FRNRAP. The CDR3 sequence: CASGLVWDRVSNEQFF. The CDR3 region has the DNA TGTGCTAGTGGTTTGGTCTGGGACAGGGTTAGCAATGAGCAGTTCTTC.

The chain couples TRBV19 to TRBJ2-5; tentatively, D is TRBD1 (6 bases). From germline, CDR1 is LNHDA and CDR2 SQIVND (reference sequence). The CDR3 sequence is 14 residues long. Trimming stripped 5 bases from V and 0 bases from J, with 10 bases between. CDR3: CASSVRDNQETQYF. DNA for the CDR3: TGTGCCAGTAGTGTCCGGGACAACCAAGAGACCCAGTACTTC.

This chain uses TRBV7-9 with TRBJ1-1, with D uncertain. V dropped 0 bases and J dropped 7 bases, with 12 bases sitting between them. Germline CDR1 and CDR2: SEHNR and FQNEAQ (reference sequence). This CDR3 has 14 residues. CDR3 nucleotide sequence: TGTGCCAGCAGCTTAGCCGGGAACATCATTGAAGCTTTCTTT. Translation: CASSLAGNIIEAFF.

This chain's CDR3 is CASSIGGAADTQYF. CDR3 bases: TGTGCCAGTAGTATCGGCGGGGCGGCAGATACGCAGTATTTT. The chain combines TRBV19 with TRBJ2-3, with D maybe TRBD2 (6 bases). The CDR3 runs to 14 residues. The V end lost 3 bases, the J end lost 4 bases, and 11 bases lay between the germline ends. In germline, CDR1 is LNHDA, CDR2 SQIVND (reference sequence).

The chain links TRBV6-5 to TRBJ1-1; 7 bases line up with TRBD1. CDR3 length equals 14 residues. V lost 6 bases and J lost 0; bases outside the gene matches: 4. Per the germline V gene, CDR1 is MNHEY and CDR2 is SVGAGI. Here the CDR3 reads CASRGDSMNTEAFF. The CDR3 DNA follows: TGTGCCAGCAGGGGGGACAGCATGAACACTGAAGCTTTCTTT.

The CDR3 bases are TGTGCCAGCAGTCCAGGATCCACCGGGGAGCTGTTTTTT. This translates into CASSPGSTGELFF. The rearrangement uses TRBV6-4 and TRBJ2-2; D not certain. This CDR3 has 13 amino acids. Between the trimmed V and J ends, which lost 5 bases and 4 bases, there was a span of 8 bases. CDR1 is MRHNA, CDR2 SNTAGT, per germline.

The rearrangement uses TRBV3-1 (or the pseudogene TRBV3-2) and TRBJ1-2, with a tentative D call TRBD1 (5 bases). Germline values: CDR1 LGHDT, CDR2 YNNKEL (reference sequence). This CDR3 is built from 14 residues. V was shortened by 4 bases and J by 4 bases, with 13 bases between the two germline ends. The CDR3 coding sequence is TGTGCCAGCAGCCCACAGGCCCTTGGCTATGGCTACACCTTC. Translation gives CASSPQALGYGYTF.

This CDR3 is CAWSVDMSQPQHF. In nucleotides, the CDR3 is TGTGCCTGGAGTGTAGACATGAGTCAGCCCCAGCATTTT. J is TRBJ1-5 and V is TRBV30; D is uncertain. Trimming left V 0 bases short and J 6 bases short, with 9 bases between. This CDR3 has 13 residues. Germline V gene lookup returns CDR1 GTSNPN and CDR2 SVGIG (reference sequence).

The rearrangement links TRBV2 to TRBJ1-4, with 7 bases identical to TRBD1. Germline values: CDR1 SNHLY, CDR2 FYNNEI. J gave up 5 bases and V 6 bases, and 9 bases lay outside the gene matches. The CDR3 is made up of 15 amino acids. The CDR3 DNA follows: TGTGCCAGCAGCCTATGGGACAGAATAAATGAAAAACTGTTTTTT. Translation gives CASSLWDRINEKLFF.

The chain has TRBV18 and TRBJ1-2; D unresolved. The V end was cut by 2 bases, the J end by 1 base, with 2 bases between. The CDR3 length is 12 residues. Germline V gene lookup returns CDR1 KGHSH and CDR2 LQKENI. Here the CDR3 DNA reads TGTGCCAGCTCACCAGATAACTATGGCTACACCTTC. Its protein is CASSPDNYGYTF.

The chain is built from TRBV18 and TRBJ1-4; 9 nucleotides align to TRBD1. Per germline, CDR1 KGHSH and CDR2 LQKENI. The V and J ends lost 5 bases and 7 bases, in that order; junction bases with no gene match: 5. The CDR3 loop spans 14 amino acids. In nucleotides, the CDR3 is TGTGCCAGCTCATTTACAGGGGGCGGTGAAAAACTGTTTTTT. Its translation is CASSFTGGGEKLFF. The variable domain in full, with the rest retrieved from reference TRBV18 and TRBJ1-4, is NAGVMQNPRHLVRRRGQEARLRCSPMKGHSHVYWYRQLPEEGLKFMVYLQKENIIDESGMPKERFSAEFPKEGPSILRIQQVVRGDSAAYFCASSFTGGGEKLFFGSGTQLSVL.

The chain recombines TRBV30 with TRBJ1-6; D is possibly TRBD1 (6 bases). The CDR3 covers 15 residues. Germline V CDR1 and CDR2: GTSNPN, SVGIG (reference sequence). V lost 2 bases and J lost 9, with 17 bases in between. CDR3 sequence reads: CAWSSYRVGSSPLHF. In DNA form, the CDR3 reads TGTGCCTGGAGTTCATACAGGGTGGGGAGTTCACCCCTCCACTTT. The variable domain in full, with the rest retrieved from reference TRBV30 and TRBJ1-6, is SQTIHQWPATLVQPVGSPLSLECTVEGTSNPNLYWYRQAAGRGLQLLFYSVGIGQISSEVPQNLSASRPQDRQFILSSKKLLLSDSGFYLCAWSSYRVGSSPLHFGNGTRLTVT.

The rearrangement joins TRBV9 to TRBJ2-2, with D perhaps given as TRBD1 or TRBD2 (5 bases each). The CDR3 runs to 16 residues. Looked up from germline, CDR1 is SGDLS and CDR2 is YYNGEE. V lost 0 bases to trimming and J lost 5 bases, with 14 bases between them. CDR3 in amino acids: CASSVDGASPTGELFF. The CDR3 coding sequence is TGTGCCAGCAGCGTAGACGGGGCCTCGCCGACCGGGGAGCTGTTTTTT.

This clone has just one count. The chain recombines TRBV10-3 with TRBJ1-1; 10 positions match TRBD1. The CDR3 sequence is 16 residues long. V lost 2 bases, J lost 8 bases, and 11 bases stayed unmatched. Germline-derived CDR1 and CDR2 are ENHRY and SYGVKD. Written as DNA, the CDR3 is TGTGCCATCAGTGAGAGAGGGGGACAGGGGCCGTCAGAAGCTTTCTTT. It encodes CAISERGGQGPSEAFF.

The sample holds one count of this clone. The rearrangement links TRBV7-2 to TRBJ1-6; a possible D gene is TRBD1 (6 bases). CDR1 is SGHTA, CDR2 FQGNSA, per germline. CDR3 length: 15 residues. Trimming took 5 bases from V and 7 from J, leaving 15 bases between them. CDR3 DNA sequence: TGTGCCAGCAGCACGAGGGTCCAGGGGAATTCACCCCTCCACTTT. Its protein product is CASSTRVQGNSPLHF.

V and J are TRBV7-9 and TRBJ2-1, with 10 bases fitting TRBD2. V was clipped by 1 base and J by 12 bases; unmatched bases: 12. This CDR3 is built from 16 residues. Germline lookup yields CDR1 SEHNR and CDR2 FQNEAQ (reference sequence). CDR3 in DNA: TGTGCCAGCAGCTTAGGAAGCGGGAGGGCGGTTTTTGTGCAGTTCTTC. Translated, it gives CASSLGSGRAVFVQFF.

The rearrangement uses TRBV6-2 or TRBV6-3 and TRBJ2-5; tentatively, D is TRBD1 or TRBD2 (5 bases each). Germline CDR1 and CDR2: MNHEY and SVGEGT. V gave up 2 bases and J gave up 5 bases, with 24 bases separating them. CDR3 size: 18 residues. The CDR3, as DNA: TGTGCCAGCAGTTACGGGGGAGTCGGCAGCCCGGTCGGGGAGACCCAGTACTTC. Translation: CASSYGGVGSPVGETQYF.

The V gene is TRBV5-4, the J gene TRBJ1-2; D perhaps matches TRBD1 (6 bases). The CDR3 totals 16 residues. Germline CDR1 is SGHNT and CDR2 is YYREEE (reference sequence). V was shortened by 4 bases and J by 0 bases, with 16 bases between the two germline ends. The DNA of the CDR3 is TGTGCCAGCAGCGGAACCGGGACAAACACTAACTATGGCTACACCTTC. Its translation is CASSGTGTNTNYGYTF.

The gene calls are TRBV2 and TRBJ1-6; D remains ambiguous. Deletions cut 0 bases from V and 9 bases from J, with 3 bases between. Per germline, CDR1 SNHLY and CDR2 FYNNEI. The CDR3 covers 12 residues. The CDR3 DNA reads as TGTGCCAGCAGTGAAGCCGTTTCACCCCTCCACTTT. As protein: CASSEAVSPLHF.

The CDR3: CSVGPAGGNTIYF. The CDR3 DNA is TGCAGCGTCGGGCCGGCGGGAGGAAACACCATATATTTT. This chain connects TRBV29-1 to TRBJ1-3; no definite D call. Germline V lookup: CDR1 SQVTM, CDR2 ANQGSEA. Between the trimmed V and J ends, which lost 6 bases and 4 bases, there was a span of 13 bases. The CDR3 is 13 residues long. Filled out from reference TRBV29-1 and TRBJ1-3, the complete variable domain reads SAVISQKPSRDICQRGTSLTIQCQVDSQVTMMFWYRQQPGQSLTLIATANQGSEATYESGFVIDKFPISRPNLTFSTLTVSNMSPEDSSIYLCSVGPAGGNTIYFGEGSWLTVV.

The CDR3: CASSLRGRETQYF. The CDR3 nucleotides read TGTGCCAGCAGTCTTAGGGGGAGGGAGACCCAGTACTTC. V usage is TRBV3-1 (or the pseudogene TRBV3-2) and J usage is TRBJ2-5; D is perhaps TRBD1 or TRBD2 (6 bases each). Germline-derived CDR1 and CDR2 are LGHDT and YNNKEL (reference sequence). V lost 6 bases to trimming and J lost 5 bases, with 13 bases between them. The CDR3 covers 13 residues.

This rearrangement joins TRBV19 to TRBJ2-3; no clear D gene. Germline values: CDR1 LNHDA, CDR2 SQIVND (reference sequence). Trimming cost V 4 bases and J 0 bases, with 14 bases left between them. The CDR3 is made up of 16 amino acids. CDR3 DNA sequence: TGTGCCAGTAGTACACACTCCATAATTAGCACAGATACGCAGTATTTT. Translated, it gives CASSTHSIISTDTQYF.

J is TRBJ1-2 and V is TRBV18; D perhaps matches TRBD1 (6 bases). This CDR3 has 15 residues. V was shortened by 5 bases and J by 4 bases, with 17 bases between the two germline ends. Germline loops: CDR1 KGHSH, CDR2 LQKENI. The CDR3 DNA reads TGTGCCAGCTCATCGGCGCCAGGGGAAGGCTATGGCTACACCTTC. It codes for CASSSAPGEGYGYTF. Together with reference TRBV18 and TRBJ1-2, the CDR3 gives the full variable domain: NAGVMQNPRHLVRRRGQEARLRCSPMKGHSHVYWYRQLPEEGLKFMVYLQKENIIDESGMPKERFSAEFPKEGPSILRIQQVVRGDSAAYFCASSSAPGEGYGYTFGSGTRLTVV.

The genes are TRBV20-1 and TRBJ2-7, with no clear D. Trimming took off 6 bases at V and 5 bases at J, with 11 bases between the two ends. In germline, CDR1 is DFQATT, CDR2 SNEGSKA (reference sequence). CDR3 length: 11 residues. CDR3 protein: CSAQPGDEQYF. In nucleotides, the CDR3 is TGCAGTGCCCAGCCGGGCGACGAGCAGTACTTC.

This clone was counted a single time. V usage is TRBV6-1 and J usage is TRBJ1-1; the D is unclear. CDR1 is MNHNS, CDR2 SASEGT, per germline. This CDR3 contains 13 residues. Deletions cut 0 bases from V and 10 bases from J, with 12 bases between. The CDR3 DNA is TGTGCCAGCAGTGAAGCGCTTCTTAATCCAGCTTTCTTT. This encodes CASSEALLNPAFF.

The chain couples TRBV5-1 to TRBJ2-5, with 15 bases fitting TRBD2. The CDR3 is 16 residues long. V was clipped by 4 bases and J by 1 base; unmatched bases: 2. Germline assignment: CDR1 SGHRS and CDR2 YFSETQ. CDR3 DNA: TGCGCCAGCAGCCCGGGACTAGCGGGGGGCCAAGAGACCCAGTACTTC. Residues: CASSPGLAGGQETQYF.

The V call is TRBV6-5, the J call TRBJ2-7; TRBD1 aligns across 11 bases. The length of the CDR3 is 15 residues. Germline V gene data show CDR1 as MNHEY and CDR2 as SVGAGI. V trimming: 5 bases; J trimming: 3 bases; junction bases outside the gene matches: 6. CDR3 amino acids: CASSQSGTGGYEQYF. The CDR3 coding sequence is TGTGCCAGCAGTCAAAGTGGGACAGGGGGCTACGAGCAGTACTTC.